The clone carrying this T cell receptor (beta chain) is a singleton in its sample. These data are taken from a study of CD8 T cells in Susac syndrome. From germline, CDR1 is SGDLS and CDR2 YYNGEE. V lost 1 base to trimming and J lost 1 base, with 11 bases between them. The CDR3 runs 15 residues. It was with random hexamers that roughly 0.45 to 1 ug RNA was reverse transcribed. Across 54 Vbeta and 13 Jbeta, TCR beta CDR3 was amplified with immunoSEQ multiplex PCR. Via MiXCR, TCRdb re-called the immunoSEQ multiplex PCR reads, giving one row per CDR3 protein. Of some 450,000 distinct CDR3 sequences in the sample, roughly 85% were seen once.

V usage is TRBV9 and J usage is TRBJ1-1; D unresolved. This receptor was obtained from a human donor with multiple sclerosis. The material sequenced was CD8+ T cells from PBMCs. CDR3 DNA: TGTGCCAGCAGCGTAATGCCCGGGGAGAACACTGAAGCTTTCTTT. Its protein is CASSVMPGENTEAFF.